These T cell receptor beta chains were read from a single sample in a study of tumor-infiltrating lymphocytes in primary liver carcinoma. Via MiXCR, TCRdb re-called the multiplex PCR reads, giving one row per CDR3 protein. Here the sample spans 80,000 to 100,000 distinct CDR3 sequences, approximately 72% being singletons. The sequenced material came from tumor-adjacent normal liver tissue. These receptors were taken from a man in his forties or fifties with primary liver carcinoma and hepatitis B virus infection. Each CDR3 is given with its conserved first and last residue. D genes are given only for firm matches. Size values are once, few and many counts, or a class for expanded clones, and some rows have none.

J: TRBJ2-5
D: TRBD1
size: many
V: TRBV24-1
CDR3: CATSDSRRDSQETQYF
DNA: TGTGCCACCAGTGATTCACGCCGGGACAGCCAAGAGACCCAGTACTTC

J: TRBJ2-3
D: TRBD1
size: NA
V: TRBV6-1
CDR3: CVSSVTGGLDTQYF
DNA: TGTGTCAGCAGTGTGACAGGGGGCCTAGATACGCAGTATTTT

J: TRBJ2-7
D: TRBD1
size: NA
V: TRBV7-9
CDR3: CASSSDRSYEQYF
DNA: TGTGCCAGCAGCTCGGACAGGTCCTACGAGCAGTACTTC

J: TRBJ2-7
D: NA
size: NA
V: TRBV7-9
CDR3: CASSPRGEPSYEQYF
DNA: TGTGCCAGCAGCCCCCGGGGAGAGCCCTCCTACGAGCAGTACTTC

J: TRBJ2-2
D: NA
size: many
V: TRBV5-5
CDR3: CASSLVGENTGELFF
DNA: TGTGCCAGCAGCTTGGTAGGGGAGAACACCGGGGAGCTGTTTTTT

J: TRBJ2-5
D: NA
size: many
V: TRBV10-2
CDR3: CASSRQRQETQYF
DNA: TGCGCCAGCAGTAGGCAGCGCCAAGAGACCCAGTACTTC

J: TRBJ1-5
D: NA
size: NA
V: TRBV30
CDR3: CAWSVQTGQPQHF
DNA: TGCGCCTGGAGTGTACAAACTGGACAGCCCCAGCATTTT

J: TRBJ1-1
D: NA
size: NA
V: TRBV5-5
CDR3: CACILGGYTEAFF
DNA: TGTGCCTGCATCTTGGGAGGTTACACTGAAGCTTTCTTT

J: TRBJ2-7
D: NA
size: once
V: TRBV11-2
CDR3: CASSSELGIEQYF
DNA: TGTGCCAGCAGCTCAGAGCTGGGGATCGAGCAGTACTTC

J: TRBJ2-3
D: TRBD2
size: many
V: TRBV6-2/TRBV6-3
CDR3: CASGLAGGFHTQYF
DNA: TGTGCCAGCGGGCTAGCGGGAGGGTTTCATACGCAGTATTTT

J: TRBJ2-1
D: NA
size: NA
V: TRBV5-1
CDR3: CASNSIVDEQFF
DNA: TGCGCCAGCAACTCGATTGTGGATGAGCAGTTCTTC

J: TRBJ2-4
D: NA
size: NA
V: TRBV2
CDR3: CASIPENRKNIQYF
DNA: TGTGCCAGCATCCCAGAGAACAGGAAAAACATTCAGTACTTC

J: TRBJ2-7
D: NA
size: NA
V: TRBV11-2
CDR3: CASGLDSSYLYYEQYF
DNA: TGTGCCAGCGGCTTAGATAGTTCCTACCTCTACTACGAGCAGTACTTC

J: TRBJ2-5
D: NA
size: NA
V: TRBV12-3/TRBV12-4
CDR3: CAGSTPRETQYF
DNA: TGTGCCGGTAGTACCCCCAGGGAGACCCAGTACTTC

J: TRBJ2-3
D: NA
size: NA
V: TRBV10-3
CDR3: CATLPNSGTDSTDMQYF
DNA: TGTGCCACCCTTCCAAATTCCGGGACGGACAGCACAGATATGCAGTATTTT

J: TRBJ2-5
D: NA
size: NA
V: TRBV29-1
CDR3: CSVVSIQEAQYF
DNA: TGCAGCGTTGTGTCCATTCAAGAGGCCCAGTACTTC

J: TRBJ2-2
D: NA
size: NA
V: TRBV29-1
CDR3: CSVEGALGEEPFF
DNA: TGCAGCGTTGAAGGGGCTTTGGGCGAGGAGCCGTTTTTT

J: TRBJ2-3
D: TRBD2
size: NA
V: TRBV29-1
CDR3: CTVVGGSGRAGDAQYF
DNA: TGCACCGTTGTTGGGGGAAGCGGGAGGGCGGGAGATGCGCAGTATTTT

J: TRBJ2-1
D: TRBD2
size: NA
V: TRBV18
CDR3: CASSPPGLAGGVYMNEQFF
DNA: TGTGCCAGCTCACCACCCGGTCTAGCGGGAGGGGTATACATGAATGAGCAGTTCTTC

J: TRBJ2-4
D: NA
size: many
V: TRBV6-6
CDR3: CASSPRGSGREAKNIQYF
DNA: TGTGCCAGCAGTCCCAGGGGGAGCGGGAGAGAGGCCAAAAACATTCAGTACTTC

J: TRBJ2-7
D: TRBD2
size: NA
V: TRBV10-3
CDR3: CAISVTGLVRKQYF
DNA: TGTGCCATCAGTGTTACGGGACTAGTAAGGAAGCAGTACTTC

J: TRBJ2-1
D: TRBD2
size: many
V: TRBV6-6
CDR3: CASSYLLAGARNEQFF
DNA: TGTGCCAGCAGTTACCTGCTAGCGGGAGCTCGAAATGAGCAGTTCTTC

J: TRBJ2-4
D: NA
size: NA
V: TRBV12-3/TRBV12-4
CDR3: CASTRTQAKNIHYF
DNA: TGTGCCAGCACCCGGACCCAAGCCAAAAACATTCATTACTTC

J: TRBJ1-2
D: NA
size: NA
V: TRBV30
CDR3: CAWNVAYLAYGYTF
DNA: TGTGCCTGGAATGTAGCATACCTAGCCTATGGCTACACCTTC

J: TRBJ2-2
D: NA
size: NA
V: TRBV13
CDR3: CTGSFVSANTGELFF
DNA: TGTACCGGCAGCTTCGTCAGTGCGAACACCGGGGAGCTGTTTTTT

J: TRBJ2-1
D: NA
size: NA
V: TRBV6-5
CDR3: CTSRDSRNEQSF
DNA: TGTACCAGCAGGGACTCCCGCAATGAGCAGTCCTTC

J: TRBJ2-7
D: NA
size: NA
V: TRBV2
CDR3: CASSVGGTYEQYF
DNA: TGTGCCAGCAGTGTGGGGGGAACCTACGAGCAGTACTTC

J: TRBJ1-1
D: NA
size: NA
V: TRBV5-4
CDR3: CASSSEDSETFF
DNA: TGTGCCAGCAGCTCGGAAGACTCTGAAACTTTCTTT

J: TRBJ2-7
D: NA
size: few
V: TRBV2
CDR3: CASREYYEQYF
DNA: TGTGCCAGCAGGGAGTACTACGAGCAGTACTTC

J: TRBJ2-1
D: TRBD1
size: many
V: TRBV6-6
CDR3: CASGIGGGDEQFF
DNA: TGTGCCAGCGGAATAGGGGGCGGCGATGAGCAGTTCTTC

J: TRBJ1-1
D: NA
size: once
V: TRBV6-5
CDR3: CATSYGGVNTEAFF
DNA: TGTGCCACGAGTTACGGAGGGGTGAACACTGAAGCTTTCTTT

J: TRBJ2-3
D: TRBD2
size: NA
V: TRBV11-2
CDR3: CASRLALAGGPYTQYF
DNA: TGTGCCAGCAGACTCGCACTAGCGGGAGGGCCGTATACGCAGTATTTT

J: TRBJ1-1
D: NA
size: NA
V: TRBV11-2
CDR3: CVSNPDSTEAFF
DNA: TGTGTCAGCAACCCAGACAGCACTGAAGCTTTCTTT

J: TRBJ1-6
D: TRBD1
size: NA
V: TRBV11-1
CDR3: CASGLDRGNSPLHF
DNA: TGTGCCAGCGGCCTTGACAGGGGGAATTCGCCCCTCCACTTT

J: TRBJ2-7
D: NA
size: NA
V: TRBV6-1
CDR3: CASSEGQAGPSYKQYF
DNA: TGTGCCAGTAGCGAAGGCCAGGCAGGCCCATCCTACAAGCAGTACTTC

J: TRBJ2-7
D: NA
size: few
V: TRBV11-3
CDR3: CASSLASLGEQYF
DNA: TGTGCCAGCAGTTTAGCATCGTTGGGCGAGCAGTACTTT

J: TRBJ2-1
D: TRBD1
size: few
V: TRBV5-1
CDR3: CASQLGTGAYNEQFF
DNA: TGCGCCAGCCAACTCGGGACAGGGGCCTACAATGAGCAGTTCTTC

J: TRBJ2-1
D: NA
size: many
V: TRBV4-1
CDR3: CASSQEGRDYRGGGGNEQFF
DNA: TGCGCCAGCAGCCAAGAGGGTAGGGACTACCGAGGAGGGGGAGGCAATGAGCAGTTCTTC

J: TRBJ2-1
D: NA
size: few
V: TRBV28
CDR3: CASSPPVGVANEQFF
DNA: TGTGCCAGCAGTCCCCCCGTAGGGGTAGCCAATGAGCAGTTCTTC

J: TRBJ2-1
D: TRBD2
size: many
V: TRBV10-1
CDR3: CARIPSGRANEQFF
DNA: TGCGCCAGGATACCTAGCGGGAGGGCCAATGAGCAGTTCTTC

J: TRBJ2-3
D: NA
size: NA
V: TRBV7-8
CDR3: CASSIQRGALRDTQYF
DNA: TGTGCCAGCAGCATCCAACGAGGGGCCCTCAGAGATACGCAGTATTTT

J: TRBJ2-1
D: TRBD2
size: few
V: TRBV28
CDR3: CASSSHRTSGSLDEQFF
DNA: TGTGCCAGCAGTTCCCACCGGACTAGCGGGAGTCTCGATGAGCAGTTCTTC

J: TRBJ2-7
D: NA
size: NA
V: TRBV5-1
CDR3: CASSLGTEGEQYF
DNA: TGCGCCAGCAGCTTGGGGACAGAAGGCGAGCAGTACTTC

J: TRBJ2-2
D: NA
size: NA
V: TRBV4-2
CDR3: CASSQDRTVQNSGELFF
DNA: TGTGCCAGCAGCCAAGATAGGACAGTGCAGAACAGCGGGGAGCTGTTTTTT

J: TRBJ1-2
D: TRBD1
size: NA
V: TRBV6-5
CDR3: CTSSRTGTGMNGYTF
DNA: TGTACTAGCAGTAGGACCGGGACAGGGATGAATGGCTACACCTTC

J: TRBJ2-1
D: NA
size: NA
V: TRBV5-6
CDR3: CASRFRAVGNKQFF
DNA: TGTGCCAGCAGATTCAGGGCGGTGGGCAATAAGCAGTTCTTC

J: TRBJ2-2
D: NA
size: NA
V: TRBV20-1
CDR3: CSVNRDTGELFF
DNA: TGCAGTGTTAACAGGGACACCGGGGAGCTGTTTTTT

J: TRBJ1-5
D: NA
size: many
V: TRBV28
CDR3: CASSFPVEISSNQPQHF
DNA: TGTGCCAGCAGTTTCCCGGTAGAGATCTCTAGCAATCAGCCCCAGCATTTT

J: TRBJ2-7
D: TRBD2
size: NA
V: TRBV29-1
CDR3: CSVRAGGSEQYF
DNA: TGCAGCGTTAGGGCGGGAGGTTCAGAGCAGTACTTC

J: TRBJ2-7
D: TRBD2
size: NA
V: TRBV4-1
CDR3: CASSHKGLAAYEQYF
DNA: TGCGCCAGCAGCCACAAGGGACTAGCGGCCTACGAGCAGTACTTC

J: TRBJ2-1
D: NA
size: NA
V: TRBV5-4
CDR3: CASSLTSQQFF
DNA: TGTGCCAGCAGCTTGACGAGTCAGCAGTTCTTC

J: TRBJ2-3
D: NA
size: NA
V: TRBV11-2
CDR3: CASSYTNTQYF
DNA: TGTGCCAGCAGTTACACAAATACGCAGTATTTT